Below, 31 T cell receptor beta chains from the same sample are listed, as sequenced in a study of blood T cell repertoires in COVID-19. Using immunoSEQ multiplex PCR, the repertoire was profiled, and TCRdb retains in-frame clones only, with some absent. The data contain about 21,000 clones, around 88% of them seen just once; the ten biggest clones take up under 20%. The specimen sequenced was peripheral blood. These receptors were taken from a man between 65 and 80 years old with active COVID-19.

The rearrangement uses TRBV6-5 and TRBJ2-7, with TRBD2 matching over 8 bases. CDR3 length: 16 amino acids. Germline trimming cut 4 bases from V and 3 bases from J; bases unmatched to any gene: 11. Germline loops: CDR1 MNHEY, CDR2 SVGAGI. The CDR3 region has the DNA TGTGCCAGCAGTTTTTCATTCGGGGGGGGTGACTACGAGCAGTACTTC. Its protein product is CASSFSFGGGDYEQYF.

The J gene is TRBJ2-2, the V gene TRBV19; D is undetermined. CDR1 is LNHDA, CDR2 SQIVND, per germline (reference sequence). Trimming stripped 4 bases from V and 6 bases from J, with 15 bases between. The CDR3 is made up of 15 amino acids. CDR3 region: CASSTLFTAPGELFF. CDR3 nucleotides: TGTGCCAGTAGTACCCTATTTACAGCCCCCGGGGAGCTGTTTTTT. Variable domain in full (rest from reference TRBV19 and TRBJ2-2): DGGITQSPKYLFRKEGQNVTLSCEQNLNHDAMYWYRQDPGQGLRLIYYSQIVNDFQKGDIAEGYSVSREKKESFPLTVTSAQKNPTAFYLCASSTLFTAPGELFFGEGSRLTVL.

V and J are TRBV7-9 and TRBJ2-7; 8 bases fit TRBD2. The CDR3 is 14 residues long. V was clipped by 3 bases and J by 7 bases; unmatched bases: 8. Germline CDR1 is SEHNR and CDR2 is FQNEAQ (reference sequence). The CDR3 loop is CASSFGGVAGEQYF. CDR3 nucleotide sequence: TGTGCCAGCAGCTTCGGGGGGGTCGCTGGGGAGCAGTACTTC.

The chain employs TRBV11-2 and TRBJ2-7, with 9 positions matching TRBD1. CDR1 and CDR2 from the germline V gene are SGHAT and FQNNGV. With 2 bases clipped from V and 7 bases from J, the junction kept 9 bases outside the gene matches. This CDR3 comprises 15 residues. The CDR3 DNA reads as TGTGCCAGCAGCTTATTGTTTAGGACAGGGGATGAGCAGTACTTC. It translates to CASSLLFRTGDEQYF. The full variable domain, with the rest looked up from reference TRBV11-2 and TRBJ2-7, is EAGVAQSPRYKIIEKRQSVAFWCNPISGHATLYWYQQILGQGPKLLIQFQNNGVVDDSQLPKDRFSAERLKGVDSTLKIQPAKLEDSAVYLCASSLLFRTGDEQYFGPGTRLTVT.

The chain links TRBV2 to TRBJ1-1; D might be TRBD1 (6 bases). V lost 5 bases, J lost 1 base, and 11 bases lay in between. The CDR3 has 14 amino acids. Per the germline V gene, CDR1 is SNHLY and CDR2 is FYNNEI. This CDR3 reads CASSPDRRNTEAFF. CDR3 nucleotides: TGTGCCAGCAGTCCCGACAGGAGGAACACTGAAGCTTTCTTT.

The chain links TRBV5-6 to TRBJ1-3; TRBD1 matches 7 bases. Germline assignment: CDR1 SGHDT and CDR2 YYEEEE. This CDR3 is built from 15 residues. The ends lost 3 bases at V and 3 bases at J; junction bases unmatched: 6. The CDR3 DNA is TGTGCCAGCAGCTCCCAGACAGGGCTTGGAAACACCATATATTTT. This encodes CASSSQTGLGNTIYF.

This chain connects TRBV7-2 to TRBJ1-2; D remains ambiguous. Per germline, CDR1 SGHTA and CDR2 FQGNSA. V lost 4 bases to trimming and J lost 2 bases, with 11 bases between them. The CDR3 is made up of 14 amino acids. CDR3 DNA: TGTGCCAGCAGCTCGTACAGAGAAAACTATGGCTACACCTTC. Translation gives CASSSYRENYGYTF.

The CDR3 nucleotides are TGTGCCAGCAGCTTAGCTCCATGGGACAGGGATAATGAAAAACTGTTTTTT. Its translation: CASSLAPWDRDNEKLFF. V and J are TRBV7-9 and TRBJ1-4; 9 nucleotides agree with TRBD1. Germline V CDR1 and CDR2: SEHNR, FQNEAQ (reference sequence). The CDR3 spans 17 residues. V lost 0 bases to trimming and J lost 4 bases; unmatched junction nucleotides: 6.

The rearrangement uses TRBV3-1 (or the pseudogene TRBV3-2) and TRBJ2-1; 10 positions match TRBD2. This CDR3 spans 15 amino acids. J lost 7 bases, V lost 4 bases, and 7 bases had no gene match. CDR1 and CDR2 (germline): LGHDT, YNNKEL (reference sequence). The CDR3 region has the DNA TGTGCCAGCAGCCTTCTAGCGGGAGCGGTGAATGAGCAGTTCTTC. This codes for CASSLLAGAVNEQFF.

The gene calls are TRBV6-5 and TRBJ1-1; 8 bases map to TRBD1. The junction had 7 bases not matched to a gene; V was cut back by 0 bases and J by 7 bases. CDR3 length: 15 residues. Germline V gene lookup returns CDR1 MNHEY and CDR2 SVGAGI. CDR3 loop: CASSYSGQGPNEAFF. For the CDR3, the DNA is TGTGCCAGCAGTTACTCTGGACAGGGACCCAATGAAGCTTTCTTT.

The gene calls are TRBV29-1 and TRBJ1-2, with a tentative D call TRBD1 (5 bases). Germline assignment: CDR1 SQVTM and CDR2 ANQGSEA. CDR3 length: 11 amino acids. V gave up 4 bases and J gave up 5 bases, with 8 bases separating them. CDR3 nucleotide sequence: TGCAGCGTTGTGACAGAATATGGCTACACCTTC. It translates to CSVVTEYGYTF.

The chain employs TRBV5-4 and TRBJ1-4; D not certain. CDR3 length equals 14 residues. V lost 4 bases, J lost 5 bases, and 12 bases lay in between. In germline, CDR1 is SGHNT, CDR2 YYREEE (reference sequence). The CDR3 DNA follows: TGTGCCAGCAGCCCAGGTCGCTGGAATGAAAAACTGTTTTTT. Translating gives CASSPGRWNEKLFF.

The chain joins TRBV2 to TRBJ2-3, with 8 positions matching TRBD2. CDR1 and CDR2 (germline): SNHLY, FYNNEI. The CDR3 covers 16 residues. The junction had 5 bases not matched to a gene; V was cut back by 1 base and J by 2 bases. The DNA of the CDR3 is TGTGCCAGCAGTGAAGGTAGCGGGACCAACACAGATACGCAGTATTTT. Translating it yields CASSEGSGTNTDTQYF.

The V gene is TRBV19, the J gene TRBJ2-7; 10 nucleotides align to TRBD2. CDR1 is LNHDA and CDR2 is SQIVND in the germline V gene (reference sequence). Unmatched junction bases numbered 2, after V lost 5 bases and J lost 1 base. The CDR3 extends over 14 amino acids. The CDR3 spells CASSLAGASYEQYF. The CDR3, as DNA: TGTGCCAGTAGTCTAGCGGGAGCTTCCTACGAGCAGTACTTC. Looking up the rest from reference TRBV19 and TRBJ2-7 gives the full variable domain: DGGITQSPKYLFRKEGQNVTLSCEQNLNHDAMYWYRQDPGQGLRLIYYSQIVNDFQKGDIAEGYSVSREKKESFPLTVTSAQKNPTAFYLCASSLAGASYEQYFGPGTRLTVT.

This clone was detected once. V is TRBV5-1 and J is TRBJ1-4, with 8 nucleotides matching TRBD1. The CDR3 sequence is 15 residues long. Germline assignment: CDR1 SGHRS and CDR2 YFSETQ. V was pared by 7 bases and J by 2 bases, with 7 bases of the junction left unmatched. CDR3 sequence: CASRGQGVTNEKLFF. DNA of the CDR3: TGCGCCAGCCGAGGACAGGGTGTCACTAATGAAAAACTGTTTTTT.

This clone was seen only a few times. V is TRBV12-3 or TRBV12-4 and J is TRBJ1-1; D perhaps matches TRBD1 (5 bases). V shed 6 bases and J shed 4 bases, with 9 bases lying between them. This CDR3 comprises 12 residues. DNA of the CDR3: TGTGCCAGCAGGGAGGGGAGCACTGAAGCTTTCTTT. The encoded protein is CASREGSTEAFF.

The V call is TRBV2, the J call TRBJ2-2, with a tentative D call TRBD1 (5 bases). Germline V gene lookup returns CDR1 SNHLY and CDR2 FYNNEI. CDR3 size: 14 residues. V gave up 1 base and J gave up 5 bases, with 8 bases separating them. The CDR3 DNA reads as TGTGCCAGCAGTGAAGAAGGGGCGACCGGGGAGCTGTTTTTT. Its translation is CASSEEGATGELFF.

The chain has TRBV5-6 and TRBJ2-7, with D uncertain. V was pared by 4 bases and J by 0 bases, with 17 bases between. The CDR3 is made up of 16 amino acids. CDR1 is SGHDT and CDR2 is YYEEEE in the germline V gene. CDR3: CASSQVAFWNSYEQYF. The CDR3 region has the DNA TGTGCCAGCAGCCAGGTCGCTTTCTGGAACTCCTACGAGCAGTACTTC.

The genes are TRBV10-3 and TRBJ1-1, with unresolved D. The V end lost 1 base, the J end lost 6 bases, and 9 bases lay between the germline ends. Looked up from germline, CDR1 is ENHRY and CDR2 is SYGVKD. This CDR3 contains 13 residues. This chain's CDR3 is CAISELVSAEAFF. CDR3 nucleotide sequence: TGTGCCATCAGTGAGTTGGTGAGCGCTGAAGCTTTCTTT.

The chain combines TRBV5-1 with TRBJ2-7; 8 positions match TRBD1. Germline CDR1 SGHRS, CDR2 YFSETQ. The CDR3 length is 16 residues. Trimming cost V 3 bases and J 0 bases; bases outside gene matches: 8. For the CDR3, the DNA is TGCGCCAGCAGCTACGATCAGGGGGCAGGCTCCTACGAGCAGTACTTC. Its translation is CASSYDQGAGSYEQYF.

The rearrangement joins TRBV15 to TRBJ2-3; D not certain. The CDR3 sequence is 15 residues long. V was pared by 0 bases and J by 0 bases, with 7 bases between. Germline-derived CDR1 and CDR2 are LNHNV and YYDKDF (reference sequence). CDR3 in amino acids: CATSRDLTSTDTQYF. CDR3 DNA: TGTGCCACCAGCAGAGATCTCACTAGCACAGATACGCAGTATTTT.

This chain connects TRBV11-3 to TRBJ2-3, with 10 bases lining up with TRBD1. CDR3 length equals 15 residues. Germline V CDR1 and CDR2: SGHNT, YENEEA. V was pared by 4 bases and J by 6 bases, with 7 bases of the junction left unmatched. The CDR3 coding sequence is TGTGCCAGCAGCTCGTTGACAGGGGGCGCGGATACGCAGTATTTT. It yields the protein CASSSLTGGADTQYF.

V is TRBV7-2 and J is TRBJ2-1, with 7 bases that match TRBD2. Germline values: CDR1 SGHTA, CDR2 FQGNSA. This CDR3 spans 16 amino acids. The V segment lost 1 base and the J segment 1 base; nucleotides outside the gene matches: 4. The CDR3 DNA is TGTGCCAGCAGCTTAGAACGACTAGCTTCCTACAATGAGCAGTTCTTC. Its protein product is CASSLERLASYNEQFF.

The table lists this clone with a count of one. The chain has TRBV2 and TRBJ1-5; 7 bases line up with TRBD1. The CDR3 loop spans 15 amino acids. Germline V gene sequence: CDR1 SNHLY, CDR2 FYNNEI. Losses at the gene ends were 5 bases for V and 2 bases for J; bases not matched to a gene: 6. The CDR3: CASSQTGDGNQPQHF. CDR3 bases: TGTGCCAGCAGTCAAACAGGGGACGGCAATCAGCCCCAGCATTTT.

This sequence joins TRBV5-1 and TRBJ2-7; 8 positions match TRBD1. The CDR3 sequence is 14 residues long. Trimming removed 6 bases from V and 5 bases from J; junction bases left unmatched: 10. Germline assignment: CDR1 SGHRS and CDR2 YFSETQ. CDR3: CASTRTGRGDEQYF. In nucleotides, the CDR3 is TGCGCCAGCACCCGGACAGGGAGAGGAGACGAGCAGTACTTC.

The CDR3 region has the DNA TGCAGCGTTGGGACAGGGGCTAACTATGGCTACACCTTC. This gives the protein CSVGTGANYGYTF. The V gene is TRBV29-1, the J gene TRBJ1-2; TRBD1 matches at 9 bases. CDR3 size: 13 residues. Germline trimming cut 4 bases from V and 0 bases from J; bases unmatched to any gene: 0. The V gene's germline CDR1 is SQVTM and CDR2 ANQGSEA.

The gene calls are TRBV5-5 and TRBJ2-5; D possibly corresponds to TRBD1 (6 bases). The CDR3 is 14 residues long. Germline CDR1 is SGHKS and CDR2 is YYEKEE (reference sequence). The germline V and J ends were trimmed by 3 bases and 5 bases, with 14 bases remaining between them. The DNA for the CDR3 is TGTGCCAGCAGCTGGGGACACCTTAGGGAGACCCAGTACTTC. This gives the protein CASSWGHLRETQYF.

The rearrangement joins TRBV5-6 to TRBJ2-3, with a tentative D call TRBD1 (6 bases). V was cut by 0 bases and J by 0 bases, with 8 bases left in between. The CDR3 has 15 residues. From germline, CDR1 is SGHDT and CDR2 YYEEEE. CDR3 nucleotide sequence: TGTGCCAGCAGCTTGGACAGGGTGAGCACAGATACGCAGTATTTT. Protein sequence: CASSLDRVSTDTQYF.

This rearrangement joins TRBV30 to TRBJ2-5; 12 bases match TRBD2. CDR3 length equals 16 residues. V shed 1 base, J shed 5 bases, and the junction held 8 bases outside the gene matches. In germline, CDR1 is GTSNPN, CDR2 SVGIG (reference sequence). CDR3 DNA sequence: TGTGCCTGGAGTGAGCCTAGCGGGGGGGCCGGGGAGACCCAGTACTTC. This gives the protein CAWSEPSGGAGETQYF.

The rearrangement links TRBV7-8 to TRBJ2-1, with 12 bases lining up with TRBD2. This CDR3 contains 15 residues. Per the germline V gene, CDR1 is SGHVS and CDR2 is FQNEAQ. The trim removed 5 bases at V and 9 bases at J, leaving 8 bases unmatched. Here the CDR3 reads CASSPGTSGWSEQFF. CDR3 sequence (DNA): TGTGCCAGCAGCCCTGGGACTAGCGGGTGGAGTGAGCAGTTCTTC. Complete variable domain (other parts from reference TRBV7-8 and TRBJ2-1): GAGVSQSPRYKVAKRGQDVALRCDPISGHVSLFWYQQALGQGPEFLTYFQNEAQLDKSGLPSDRFFAERPEGSVSTLKIQRTQQEDSAVYLCASSPGTSGWSEQFFGPGTRLTVL.

This chain links TRBV6-5 with TRBJ1-2; D perhaps matches TRBD1 (5 bases). The V and J ends lost 9 bases and 8 bases respectively, with 13 bases between them. The CDR3 sequence is 11 residues long. Per the germline V gene, CDR1 is MNHEY and CDR2 is SVGAGI. For the CDR3, the DNA is TGTGCCAGTGGGGCACCTCGAGGCTACACCTTC. It codes for CASGAPRGYTF.